This TCR beta chain was captured by sequencing in a study of T cell repertoires in cytomegalovirus infection. Study-wide background: Newly reported HLA-C-restricted and thoroughly characterized HLA-B-restricted CMV epitopes were employed. Through public TCR beta signatures, both CMV infection and matching HLA type were indicated.

One entry per CDR3 protein, called by TCRdb with MiXCR from the reads. The profile covers hundreds of thousands of distinct CDR3 sequences, with roughly 36% appearing a single time and 15% to 20% taken by the ten largest. Notes on the study in general: The ex vivo response was dominated by HLA-C-restricted CMV-specific TCR beta clonotypes. Cumulated frequencies of public TCR beta families served to identify carriers of CMV plus the relevant HLA.

The germline V gene has CDR1 SEHNR and CDR2 FQNEAQ (reference sequence). The CDR3 runs 13 residues. V gave up 7 bases and J gave up 7 bases, with 17 bases separating them. Concerning this clonotype itself: Its specificity is unknown.

Source: cultured PBMCs, taken from culture after CMV antigen stimulation. The chain carries TRBV7-9 and TRBJ2-7, with D possibly TRBD2 on 6 matching bases. The clonotype originates from a human donor in good health (CMV status not recorded). Some clones in this sample may be carry-over from other donors' samples. The chain's CDR3 is CASKEGRTGEQYF. In nucleotides, the CDR3 is TGTGCCAGCAAGGAGGGGAGGACTGGGGAGCAGTACTTC.